This is a list of T cell receptor beta chains from one sample in a study of cytomegalovirus exposure and HLA in healthy donors. Data came from immunoSEQ multiplex PCR; TCRdb stores just in-frame clones and leaves some out. The sample includes about 200,000 clones, approximately 80% seen only once; the top ten take over 1.5%. What was sequenced was PBMCs. The receptors stem from a woman under 40 in good health and CMV-seronegative. Each CDR3 is given with its conserved first and last residue. The D gene is left open where the match is weak. Size values are once, few and many counts, or a class for expanded clones, and some rows have none.

>-|TRBV6-6|TRBJ2-7|TRBD1
CASSYLAGQGVNEQYF
TGTGCCAGCAGTTACTTAGCCGGACAGGGTGTAAACGAGCAGTACTTC
>once|TRBV10-3|TRBJ1-4|TRBD1
CAISGGQGGKLFF
TGTGCCATCAGTGGAGGACAGGGTGGAAAGCTGTTTTTT
>-|TRBV4-1|TRBJ2-6|TRBD1
CASSLGTGISGANVLTF
TGCGCCAGCAGCCTCGGGACAGGGATCTCTGGGGCCAACGTCCTGACTTTC
>-|TRBV11-2|TRBJ1-3|-
CASSPRGSGNTIYF
TGTGCCAGCAGCCCCCGGGGTAGTGGAAACACCATATATTTT
>-|TRBV13|TRBJ2-1|TRBD2
CASSSGLAWSEQFF
TGTGCCAGCAGCTCAGGACTAGCGTGGAGTGAGCAGTTCTTC
>few|TRBV7-9|TRBJ2-7|TRBD2
CSIWVASGEQYF
TGTTCCATCTGGGTAGCTAGCGGGGAGCAGTACTTC
>-|TRBV4-1|TRBJ2-5|-
CASTLWGGARGQETQYF
TGCGCCAGCACCCTTTGGGGGGGCGCGCGAGGGCAAGAGACCCAGTACTTC
>-|TRBV2|TRBJ2-7|TRBD1
CASRRTGRQEQYF
TGTGCCAGCAGAAGGACAGGCCGCCAGGAGCAGTACTTC
>-|TRBV18|TRBJ1-1|TRBD1
CASSRTGTGGRNTEAFF
TGTGCCAGCTCACGGACCGGGACAGGGGGCAGGAACACTGAAGCTTTCTTT
>few|TRBV6-1|TRBJ1-1|-
CASSLAVTEAFF
TGTGCCAGCAGCCTAGCTGTCACTGAAGCTTTCTTT
>-|TRBV19|TRBJ2-3|TRBD1
CASRRDRGQTDTQYF
TGTGCCAGTAGAAGGGACAGGGGACAGACAGATACGCAGTATTTT
>once|TRBV7-2|TRBJ2-3|-
CASSLLGSDFTDTQYF
TGTGCCAGCAGCTTATTGGGTAGCGACTTTACAGATACGCAGTATTTT
>-|TRBV18|TRBJ1-1|-
CASSPPTGPEAFF
TGTGCCAGCTCACCACCGACAGGCCCTGAAGCTTTCTTT
>-|TRBV5-1|TRBJ2-5|-
CASSLFEAAQETQYF
TGCGCCAGCAGTTTATTCGAAGCGGCACAAGAGACCCAGTACTTC
>few|TRBV7-9|TRBJ1-1|-
CASSDDRNTEAFF
TGTGCCAGCAGCGATGACAGGAACACTGAAGCTTTCTTT
>-|TRBV4-2|TRBJ2-5|TRBD1
CASSADRGETQYF
TGTGCCAGCAGCGCAGACAGGGGAGAGACCCAGTACTTC
>-|TRBV27|TRBJ1-1|-
CASSSQGVNTEAFF
TGTGCCAGCAGCTCACAGGGAGTGAACACTGAAGCTTTCTTT
>-|TRBV7-9|TRBJ2-1|-
CASRPGSYSYNEQFF
TGTGCCAGCAGACCGGGATCCTACTCCTACAATGAGCAGTTCTTC
>few|TRBV19|TRBJ1-1|-
CASSFTRNTEAFF
TGTGCCAGTAGTTTCACTAGGAACACTGAAGCTTTCTTT
>-|TRBV19|TRBJ1-5|-
CASSLRQANQPQHF
TGTGCCAGTAGTTTAAGACAAGCCAATCAGCCCCAGCATTTT
>-|TRBV4-1|TRBJ1-5|-
CASSHRDGQLGDNQPQHF
TGCGCCAGCAGCCACCGGGACGGACAGCTCGGGGACAATCAGCCCCAGCATTTT
>once|TRBV5-1|TRBJ2-7|-
CASSFETIAYEQYF
TGCGCCAGCAGCTTTGAGACTATAGCCTACGAGCAGTACTTC
>few|TRBV18|TRBJ2-7|-
CASSSGREAEQYF
TGTGCCAGCTCATCCGGGAGAGAGGCCGAGCAGTACTTC
>-|TRBV5-1|TRBJ1-6|TRBD1
CASRPTGGYSPLHF
TGCGCCAGCAGGCCTACAGGGGGCTATTCACCCCTCCACTTT
>-|TRBV25-1|TRBJ1-6|-
CASSAQPGIGNSPLHF
TGTGCCAGCAGTGCTCAACCAGGGATTGGTAATTCACCCCTCCACTTT
>-|TRBV11-2|TRBJ2-2|TRBD1
CASSARTGPGELFF
TGTGCCAGCAGCGCCAGGACAGGGCCCGGGGAGCTGTTTTTT
>-|TRBV4-1|TRBJ2-7|TRBD2
CASSLGLAGTYEQYF
TGCGCCAGCAGCCTAGGACTAGCGGGGACATACGAGCAGTACTTC
>few|TRBV19|TRBJ2-2|-
CASSISGHSGELFF
TGTGCCAGTAGTATCAGCGGCCACAGCGGGGAGCTGTTTTTT